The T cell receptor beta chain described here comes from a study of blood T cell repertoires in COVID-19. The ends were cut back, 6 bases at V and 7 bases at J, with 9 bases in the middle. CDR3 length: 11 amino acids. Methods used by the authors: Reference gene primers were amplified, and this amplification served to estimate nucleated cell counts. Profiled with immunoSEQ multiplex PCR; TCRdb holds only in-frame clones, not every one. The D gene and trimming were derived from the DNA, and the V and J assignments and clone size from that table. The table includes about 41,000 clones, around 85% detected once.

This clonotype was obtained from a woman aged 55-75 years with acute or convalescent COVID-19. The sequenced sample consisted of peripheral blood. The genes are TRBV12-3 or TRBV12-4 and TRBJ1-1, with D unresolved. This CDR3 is CASSTRFEAFF. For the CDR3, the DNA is TGTGCCAGCAGCACGAGATTTGAAGCTTTCTTT.